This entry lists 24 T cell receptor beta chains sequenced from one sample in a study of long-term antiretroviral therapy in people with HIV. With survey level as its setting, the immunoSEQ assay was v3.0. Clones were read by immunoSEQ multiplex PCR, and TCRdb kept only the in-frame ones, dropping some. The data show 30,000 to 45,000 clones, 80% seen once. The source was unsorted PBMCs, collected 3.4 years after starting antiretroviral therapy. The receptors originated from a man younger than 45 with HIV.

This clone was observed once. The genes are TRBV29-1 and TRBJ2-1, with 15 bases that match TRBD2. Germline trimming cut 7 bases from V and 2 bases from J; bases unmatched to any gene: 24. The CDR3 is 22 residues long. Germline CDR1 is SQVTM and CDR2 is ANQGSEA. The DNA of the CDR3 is TGCAGCGGGAGTAGGGGACAGGGGACTAGCGGGAGGCTCGGTAGTACCTACAATGAGCAGTTCTTC. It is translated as CSGSRGQGTSGRLGSTYNEQFF.

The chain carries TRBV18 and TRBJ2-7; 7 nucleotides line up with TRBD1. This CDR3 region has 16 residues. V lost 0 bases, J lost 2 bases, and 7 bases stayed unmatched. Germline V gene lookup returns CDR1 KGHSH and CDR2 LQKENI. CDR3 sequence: CASSPPSAGQAYEQYF. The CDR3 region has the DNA TGTGCCAGCTCACCACCGTCGGCCGGACAGGCCTACGAGCAGTACTTC.

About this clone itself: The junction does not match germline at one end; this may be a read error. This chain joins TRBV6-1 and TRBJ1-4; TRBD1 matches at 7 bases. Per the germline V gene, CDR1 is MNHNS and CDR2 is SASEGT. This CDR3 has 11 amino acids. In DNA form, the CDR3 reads TGTGCCAGCAGTACAACCGGGACAGCGGATTTT. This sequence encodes CASSTTGTADF.

In nucleotides, the CDR3 is TGTGCCAGCAGCCGGGACAGGGGGCAGCCCTTCCTCGAGCAGTACTTC. Translated, it gives CASSRDRGQPFLEQYF. The chain uses TRBV5-4 and TRBJ2-7; 12 bases align to TRBD1. The V and J ends lost 4 bases and 6 bases, in that order; junction bases with no gene match: 11. CDR1 SGHNT and CDR2 YYREEE come from the germline V gene (reference sequence). The CDR3 is 16 residues long.

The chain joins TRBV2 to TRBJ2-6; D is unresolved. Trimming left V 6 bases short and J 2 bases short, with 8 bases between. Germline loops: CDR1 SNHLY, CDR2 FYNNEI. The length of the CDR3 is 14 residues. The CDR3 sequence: CASSELPGANVLTF. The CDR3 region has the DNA TGTGCCAGCAGCGAACTACCTGGGGCCAACGTCCTGACTTTC.

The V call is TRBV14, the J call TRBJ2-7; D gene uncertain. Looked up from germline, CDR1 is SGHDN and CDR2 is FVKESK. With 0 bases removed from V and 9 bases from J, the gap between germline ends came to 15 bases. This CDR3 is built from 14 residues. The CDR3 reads CASSQESRVHGQYF. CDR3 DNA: TGTGCCAGCAGCCAAGAGAGTAGAGTTCACGGGCAGTACTTC.

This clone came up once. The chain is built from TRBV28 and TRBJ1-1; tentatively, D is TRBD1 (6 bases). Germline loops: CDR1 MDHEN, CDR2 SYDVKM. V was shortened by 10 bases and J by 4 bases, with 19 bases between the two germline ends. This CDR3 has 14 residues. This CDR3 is CATNREVASTEAFF. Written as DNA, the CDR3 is TGTGCCACCAACAGGGAAGTGGCGAGCACTGAAGCTTTCTTT.

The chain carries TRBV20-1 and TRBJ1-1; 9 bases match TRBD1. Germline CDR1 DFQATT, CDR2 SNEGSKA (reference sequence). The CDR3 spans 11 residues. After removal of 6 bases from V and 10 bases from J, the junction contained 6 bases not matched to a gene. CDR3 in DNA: TGCAGTGCCTGGACAGGGGTTACAGCTTTCTTT. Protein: CSAWTGVTAFF.

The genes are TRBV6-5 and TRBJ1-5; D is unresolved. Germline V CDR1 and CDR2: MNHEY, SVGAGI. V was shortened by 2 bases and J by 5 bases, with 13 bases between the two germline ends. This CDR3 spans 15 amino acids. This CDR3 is CASSYSLGSDQPQHF. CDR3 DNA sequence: TGTGCCAGCAGTTACAGTTTGGGTTCGGATCAGCCCCAGCATTTT.

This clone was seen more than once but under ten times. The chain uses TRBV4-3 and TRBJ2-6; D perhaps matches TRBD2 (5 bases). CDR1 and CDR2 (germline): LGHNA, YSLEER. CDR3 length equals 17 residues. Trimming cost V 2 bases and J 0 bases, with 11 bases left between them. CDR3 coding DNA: TGCGCCAGCAGCCAACGTCCCGGAGGCTCTGGGGCCAACGTCCTGACTTTC. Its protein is CASSQRPGGSGANVLTF.

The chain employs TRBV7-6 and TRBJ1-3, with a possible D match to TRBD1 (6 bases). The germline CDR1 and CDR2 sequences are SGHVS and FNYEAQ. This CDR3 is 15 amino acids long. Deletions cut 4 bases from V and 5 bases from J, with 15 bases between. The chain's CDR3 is CASSSHQGRRNTIYF. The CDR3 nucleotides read TGTGCCAGCAGCTCTCACCAGGGGAGGCGAAACACCATATATTTT.

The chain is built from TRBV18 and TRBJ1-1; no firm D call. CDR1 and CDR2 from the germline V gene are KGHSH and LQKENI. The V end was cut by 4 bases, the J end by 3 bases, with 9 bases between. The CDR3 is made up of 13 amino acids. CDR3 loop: CASSLSWDTEAFF. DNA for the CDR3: TGTGCCAGCTCACTCTCTTGGGACACTGAAGCTTTCTTT.

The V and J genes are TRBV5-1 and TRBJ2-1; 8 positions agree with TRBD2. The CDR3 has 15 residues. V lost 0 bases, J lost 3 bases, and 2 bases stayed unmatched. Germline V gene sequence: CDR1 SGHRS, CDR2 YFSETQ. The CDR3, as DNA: TGCGCCAGCAGCTTGGATAGCGGGATCTACAATGAGCAGTTCTTC. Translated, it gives CASSLDSGIYNEQFF.

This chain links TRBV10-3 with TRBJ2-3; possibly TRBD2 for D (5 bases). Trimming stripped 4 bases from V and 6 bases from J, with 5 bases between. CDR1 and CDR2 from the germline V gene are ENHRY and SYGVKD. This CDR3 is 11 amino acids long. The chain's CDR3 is CAISAGDTQYF. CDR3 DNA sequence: TGTGCCATCAGTGCGGGGGATACGCAGTATTTT.

The CDR3 nucleotides are TGTGCCAGCAGCTTCGGGTTGGAGACCCAGTACTTC. As protein: CASSFGLETQYF. The chain recombines TRBV11-2 with TRBJ2-5; unclear D gene. The CDR3 is made up of 12 amino acids. Trimming pared 3 bases from V and 5 bases from J, leaving 7 bases between. Germline V gene sequence: CDR1 SGHAT, CDR2 FQNNGV.

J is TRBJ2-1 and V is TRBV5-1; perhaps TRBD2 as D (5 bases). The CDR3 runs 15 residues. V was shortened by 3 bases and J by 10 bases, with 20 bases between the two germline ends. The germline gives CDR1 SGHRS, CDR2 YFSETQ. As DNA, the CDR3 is TGCGCCAGCAGCTCCTTGGAACCAAGCGGCGACGAGCAGTTCTTC. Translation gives CASSSLEPSGDEQFF.

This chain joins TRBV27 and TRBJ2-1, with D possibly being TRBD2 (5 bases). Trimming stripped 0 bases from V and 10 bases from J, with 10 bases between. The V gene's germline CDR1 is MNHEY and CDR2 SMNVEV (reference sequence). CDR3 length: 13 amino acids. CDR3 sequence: CASSLSKLVEQFF. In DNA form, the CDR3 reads TGTGCCAGCAGTTTATCGAAACTAGTCGAGCAGTTCTTC.

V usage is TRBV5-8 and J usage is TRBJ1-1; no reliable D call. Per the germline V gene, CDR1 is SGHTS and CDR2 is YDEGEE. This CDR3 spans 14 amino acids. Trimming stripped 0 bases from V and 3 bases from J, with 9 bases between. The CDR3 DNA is TGTGCCAGCAGCTTGGCGGTCCGGGACACTGAAGCTTTCTTT. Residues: CASSLAVRDTEAFF. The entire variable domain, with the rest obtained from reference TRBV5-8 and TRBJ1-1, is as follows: EAGVTQSPTHLIKTRGQQATLRCSPISGHTSVYWYQQALGLGLQFLLWYDEGEERNRGNFPPRFSGRQFPNYSSELNVNALELEDSALYLCASSLAVRDTEAFFGQGTRLTVV.

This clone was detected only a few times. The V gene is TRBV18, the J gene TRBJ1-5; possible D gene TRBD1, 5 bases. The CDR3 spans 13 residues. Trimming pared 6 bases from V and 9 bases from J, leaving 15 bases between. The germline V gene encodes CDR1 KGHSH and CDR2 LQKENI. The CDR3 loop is CASSPGGERPQHF. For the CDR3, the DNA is TGTGCCAGCTCCCCCGGAGGGGAGCGGCCCCAGCATTTT.

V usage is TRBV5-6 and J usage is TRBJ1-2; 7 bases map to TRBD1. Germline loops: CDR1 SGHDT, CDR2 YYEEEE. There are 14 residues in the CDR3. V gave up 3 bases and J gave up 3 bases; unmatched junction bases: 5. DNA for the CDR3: TGTGCCAGCAGCTGGGGGGACAGTGACTATGGCTACACCTTC. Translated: CASSWGDSDYGYTF.

The CDR3 DNA is TGTGCCAGCAGCTTGGCCATGAGCTCCTACAATGAGCAGTTCTTC. This translates into CASSLAMSSYNEQFF. The chain couples TRBV5-5 to TRBJ2-1; D uncertain. Germline V lookup: CDR1 SGHKS, CDR2 YYEKEE (reference sequence). This CDR3 region has 15 residues. V lost 0 bases and J 0 bases, leaving 7 bases between the germline ends.

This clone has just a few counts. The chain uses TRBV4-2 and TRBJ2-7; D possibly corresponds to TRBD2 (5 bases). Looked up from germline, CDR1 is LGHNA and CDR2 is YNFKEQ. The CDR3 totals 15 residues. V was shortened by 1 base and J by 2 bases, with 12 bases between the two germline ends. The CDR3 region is CASSQGEGTPYEQYF. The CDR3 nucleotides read TGTGCCAGCAGCCAAGGCGAGGGTACACCCTACGAGCAGTACTTC.

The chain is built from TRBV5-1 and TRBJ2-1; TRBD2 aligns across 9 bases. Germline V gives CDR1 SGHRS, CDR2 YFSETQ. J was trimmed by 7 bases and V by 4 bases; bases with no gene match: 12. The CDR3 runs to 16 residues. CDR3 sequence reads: CASSAAGTSYDNEQFF. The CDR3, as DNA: TGCGCCAGCAGCGCCGCCGGGACTAGCTATGATAATGAGCAGTTCTTC.

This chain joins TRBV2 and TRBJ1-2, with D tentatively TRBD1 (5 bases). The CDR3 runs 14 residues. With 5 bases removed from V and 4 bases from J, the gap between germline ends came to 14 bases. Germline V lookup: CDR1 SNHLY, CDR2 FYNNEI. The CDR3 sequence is CASSLSDIIYGYTF. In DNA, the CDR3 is TGTGCCAGCAGTCTCTCGGACATAATCTATGGCTACACCTTC.